The entry below describes one T cell receptor (beta chain). Here immunoSEQ multiplex PCR was the method, and the copy in TCRdb shows in-frame clones only, minus some. Among 160,000 or so clones listed, about four fifths were seen once. The data originate from a study of blood T cell repertoires in COVID-19. V was trimmed by 0 bases and J by 2 bases, leaving 11 bases between them. The germline V gene encodes CDR1 ENHRY and CDR2 SYGVKD. The CDR3 is made up of 15 amino acids. The TCR sequence derives from a man between 60 and 70 years old with active or convalescent COVID-19. The source material was peripheral blood. This sequence joins TRBV10-3 and TRBJ2-7; D is perhaps TRBD1 (7 bases). CDR3 residues: CAISESQGGTYEQYF. Here the CDR3 DNA reads TGTGCCATCAGTGAGTCTCAGGGGGGAACCTACGAGCAGTACTTC.